Reported below is one T cell receptor (beta chain). The sample is drawn from a study of blood T cell repertoires in COVID-19. The protocol was immunoSEQ multiplex PCR, while the TCRdb copy is restricted to in-frame clones and leaves out a portion. This repertoire shows 200,000 to 300,000 clones, 86% found once; its top ten account for approximately 6%. The germline CDR1 and CDR2 sequences are SGHTA and FQGTGA. Trimming removed 4 bases at V and 3 bases at J, with 7 bases between. The CDR3 extends over 13 amino acids. Recruited during active infection, patients (from Seattle) were subsequently followed longitudinally.

The gene calls are TRBV7-3 and TRBJ2-1; D is uncertain. The TCR was taken from a woman older than 75 with COVID-19, enrolled during active disease. Sequenced sample: peripheral blood. The CDR3 nucleotides read TGTGCCAGCAGCTCTTCTATCTACAATGAGCAGTTCTTC. Residues: CASSSSIYNEQFF.